This is a list of T cell receptor beta chains from one sample in a study of blood T cell repertoires in COVID-19. Here immunoSEQ multiplex PCR was the method, and the copy in TCRdb shows in-frame clones only, minus some. This table has about 73,000 clones, 83% appearing once. Sequencing was done on a sample of peripheral blood. These TCRs come from a woman aged 60 to 75 with acute or convalescent COVID-19. The CDR3 runs from the conserved cysteine through the conserved F or W. D genes are given only for firm matches. Size is stated for part of the rows, as once, few or many counts, or as a class when the clone is expanded.

j_gene: TRBJ2-7; abundance: .; v_gene: TRBV3-1/TRBV3-2; d_gene: .; CDR3aa: CASSQATEQYF; CDR3nt: TGTGCCAGCAGCCAAGCTACCGAGCAGTACTTC
j_gene: TRBJ2-7; abundance: .; v_gene: TRBV11-3; d_gene: .; CDR3aa: CASSSFGSYEQYF; CDR3nt: TGTGCCAGCAGCTCGTTCGGCTCCTACGAGCAGTACTTC
j_gene: TRBJ1-5; abundance: .; v_gene: TRBV19; d_gene: .; CDR3aa: CASTLTPPENSNQPQHF; CDR3nt: TGTGCCAGTACCTTAACACCGCCCGAAAATAGCAATCAGCCCCAGCATTTT
j_gene: TRBJ2-3; abundance: .; v_gene: TRBV24-1; d_gene: TRBD1; CDR3aa: CATSDIGQGLGTDTQYF; CDR3nt: TGTGCCACCAGTGATATCGGACAGGGGCTGGGCACAGATACGCAGTATTTT
j_gene: TRBJ1-2; abundance: few; v_gene: TRBV30; d_gene: .; CDR3aa: CAWSPGYGYTF; CDR3nt: TGTGCCTGGAGCCCCGGCTATGGCTACACCTTC
j_gene: TRBJ2-7; abundance: .; v_gene: TRBV5-3; d_gene: TRBD2; CDR3aa: CAPRGLAGNEQYF; CDR3nt: TGTGCCCCGCGGGGACTAGCGGGGAACGAGCAGTACTTC
j_gene: TRBJ2-2; abundance: .; v_gene: TRBV5-4; d_gene: TRBD2; CDR3aa: CASSTLARANTGELFF; CDR3nt: TGTGCCAGCAGCACACTAGCGAGAGCGAACACCGGGGAGCTGTTTTTT
j_gene: TRBJ1-1; abundance: .; v_gene: TRBV18; d_gene: TRBD1; CDR3aa: CASSPWTGYAEAFF; CDR3nt: TGTGCCAGCTCACCATGGACAGGTTACGCTGAAGCTTTCTTT
j_gene: TRBJ2-7; abundance: few; v_gene: TRBV3-1/TRBV3-2; d_gene: .; CDR3aa: CASSPRLGGYEQYF; CDR3nt: TGTGCCAGCAGCCCCCGCCTCGGTGGCTACGAGCAGTACTTC
j_gene: TRBJ1-4; abundance: once; v_gene: TRBV9; d_gene: TRBD1; CDR3aa: CASSVALGQDEKLFF; CDR3nt: TGTGCCAGCAGCGTAGCTCTCGGACAGGATGAAAAACTGTTTTTT
j_gene: TRBJ1-5; abundance: .; v_gene: TRBV10-3; d_gene: TRBD1; CDR3aa: CAIRTGSNQPQHF; CDR3nt: TGTGCCATCAGGACAGGGTCCAATCAGCCCCAGCATTTT
j_gene: TRBJ2-3; abundance: .; v_gene: TRBV3-1/TRBV3-2; d_gene: TRBD2; CDR3aa: CASSPTPSGSDTQYF; CDR3nt: TGTGCCAGCAGCCCCACTCCTAGCGGCTCAGATACGCAGTATTTT
j_gene: TRBJ1-5; abundance: .; v_gene: TRBV20-1; d_gene: .; CDR3aa: CSASSAQQAQPQHF; CDR3nt: TGCAGTGCTAGTAGTGCCCAGCAGGCTCAGCCCCAGCATTTT
j_gene: TRBJ2-7; abundance: .; v_gene: TRBV5-1; d_gene: .; CDR3aa: CASSLDGDYEQYF; CDR3nt: TGCGCCAGCAGCTTGGACGGGGACTACGAGCAGTACTTC
j_gene: TRBJ1-1; abundance: .; v_gene: TRBV6-5; d_gene: .; CDR3aa: CASKDNVMNTEAFF; CDR3nt: TGTGCCAGCAAGGACAATGTTATGAACACTGAAGCTTTCTTT
j_gene: TRBJ2-3; abundance: .; v_gene: TRBV19; d_gene: TRBD1; CDR3aa: CASSTSNRGRPDTQYF; CDR3nt: TGTGCCAGTAGTACGTCTAACAGGGGGCGACCAGATACGCAGTATTTT
j_gene: TRBJ2-3; abundance: .; v_gene: TRBV2; d_gene: TRBD2; CDR3aa: CASSQGLAGGVTDTQYF; CDR3nt: TGTGCCAGCAGTCAGGGACTAGCGGGGGGGGTCACAGATACGCAGTATTTT
j_gene: TRBJ2-2; abundance: .; v_gene: TRBV24-1; d_gene: TRBD1; CDR3aa: CATSEGTGRDTGELFF; CDR3nt: TGTGCCACCAGTGAAGGGACAGGGAGAGACACCGGGGAGCTGTTTTTT
j_gene: TRBJ1-5; abundance: once; v_gene: TRBV6-1; d_gene: TRBD1; CDR3aa: CASSAGTALYSNQPQHF; CDR3nt: TGTGCCAGCAGTGCTGGGACAGCCCTCTATAGCAATCAGCCCCAGCATTTT
j_gene: TRBJ2-2; abundance: .; v_gene: TRBV6-5; d_gene: TRBD1; CDR3aa: CASKGTANTGELFF; CDR3nt: TGTGCCAGCAAGGGGACAGCTAACACCGGGGAGCTGTTTTTT
j_gene: TRBJ1-1; abundance: .; v_gene: TRBV18; d_gene: .; CDR3aa: CASSGQGNTEAFF; CDR3nt: TGTGCCAGCTCGGGTCAGGGAAACACTGAAGCTTTCTTT
j_gene: TRBJ1-1; abundance: once; v_gene: TRBV25-1; d_gene: .; CDR3aa: CASIQTGNLNTEAFF; CDR3nt: TGTGCCAGCATCCAGACAGGAAACTTGAACACTGAAGCTTTCTTT